Listed below are T cell receptor beta chains from one sample, sequenced in a study of CD8+ T cells in alopecia areata. The assay was immunoSEQ multiplex PCR, and TCRdb's table has in-frame clones only and misses some. The sample records approximately 180,000 clones, approximately 56% being singletons. Source: CD4+ T cells sorted from blood, taken at week 0. These receptors originate from a human donor with alopecia areata. The CDR3 runs from the conserved cysteine through the conserved F or W. A D gene is named only where the DNA matches it firmly. Size is omitted from some rows. Given values are once, few, many or a class for expanded clones.

TRBV23-1,TRBJ1-5,-,-,CASSQSAGGRNQPQHF,TGCGCCAGCAGTCAATCGGCGGGGGGTCGCAATCAGCCCCAGCATTTT
TRBV29-1,TRBJ1-2,-,-,CSVEDNRPYGYTF,TGCAGCGTTGAAGATAACAGGCCGTATGGCTACACCTTC
TRBV6-1,TRBJ2-7,few,-,CASSERPKQYF,TGTGCCAGCAGTGAACGGCCCAAGCAGTACTTC
TRBV30,TRBJ1-6,-,-,CAWVRGDDSPLHF,TGTGCCTGGGTCCGGGGGGATGATTCACCCCTCCACTTT
TRBV29-1,TRBJ2-1,-,TRBD2,CSVTSGGTYNEQFF,TGCAGCGTCACTAGCGGGGGGACCTACAATGAGCAGTTCTTC
TRBV30,TRBJ2-7,once,-,CAWSGSGSSYEQYF,TGTGCCTGGAGTGGGAGCGGAAGCTCCTACGAGCAGTACTTC
TRBV6-5,TRBJ1-2,-,-,CASSRDLTRGYTF,TGTGCCAGCAGCAGAGACCTGACTCGAGGCTACACCTTC
TRBV30,TRBJ2-7,-,-,CAWSLTGGSYEQYF,TGTGCCTGGAGCTTGACAGGTGGTAGCTACGAGCAGTACTTC
TRBV7-8,TRBJ1-5,-,-,CASSFLPSSRANSNQPQHF,TGTGCCAGCAGCTTCCTCCCCTCCTCTCGGGCGAATAGCAATCAGCCCCAGCATTTT
TRBV30,TRBJ1-5,-,TRBD1,CAWSVPGQNNQPQHF,TGTGCCTGGAGTGTACCGGGACAGAATAATCAGCCCCAGCATTTT
TRBV7-9,TRBJ2-7,few,-,CASSLDYEQYF,TGTGCCAGCAGCTTAGACTACGAGCAGTACTTC
TRBV5-1,TRBJ2-2,few,TRBD1,CASSWDRGFSGELFF,TGCGCCAGCAGCTGGGACAGGGGATTTTCCGGGGAGCTGTTTTTT
TRBV30,TRBJ2-5,-,-,CAWRLKSSETQYF,TGTGCCTGGAGGCTAAAAAGTTCGGAGACCCAGTACTTC
TRBV4-2,TRBJ1-6,-,TRBD1,CASSQQPDREYSPLHF,TGTGCCAGCAGCCAACAACCGGACAGGGAATATTCACCCCTCCACTTT
TRBV6-5,TRBJ2-5,once,-,CASSYSKETQYF,TGTGCCAGCAGTTACTCGAAAGAGACCCAGTACTTC
TRBV5-6,TRBJ2-2,few,-,CASSPGSRELFF,TGTGCCAGCAGCCCTGGTTCCCGGGAGCTGTTTTTT
TRBV29-1,TRBJ1-1,-,-,CSVDLAGAAPEAFF,TGCAGCGTTGATCTCGCAGGGGCCGCCCCTGAAGCTTTCTTT
TRBV28,TRBJ1-5,few,TRBD1,CASSLWGTDHQPQHF,TGTGCCAGCAGTTTATGGGGGACAGATCATCAGCCCCAGCATTTT
TRBV30,TRBJ1-5,-,-,CALGARGNQPQHF,TGTGCCTTGGGCGCAAGGGGCAATCAGCCCCAGCATTTT
TRBV18,TRBJ2-7,few,-,CASSTDGDRPYEQYF,TGTGCCAGCTCCACCGATGGGGACCGCCCCTACGAGCAGTACTTC
TRBV15,TRBJ2-1,-,TRBD2,CATSRVVAGGGEQFF,TGTGCCACCAGCAGAGTGGTAGCGGGGGGCGGTGAGCAGTTCTTC
TRBV5-4,TRBJ1-3,few,-,CASSFRADGNTIYF,TGTGCCAGCAGCTTTAGAGCGGATGGAAACACCATATATTTT
TRBV27,TRBJ1-2,-,TRBD1,CASRGQSNYGYTF,TGTGCCAGCAGGGGACAGTCGAACTATGGCTACACCTTC
TRBV29-1,TRBJ1-2,once,-,CSGMGLAYGYTF,TGCAGCGGAATGGGCCTTGCCTATGGCTACACCTTC
TRBV30,TRBJ2-7,-,TRBD1,CAWSSDRGGDEQYF,TGTGCCTGGAGTTCGGACAGGGGAGGCGACGAGCAGTACTTC
TRBV7-6,TRBJ2-7,-,-,CASSLVPIDEQYF,TGTGCCAGCAGCTTAGTTCCTATCGACGAGCAGTACTTC
TRBV5-1,TRBJ1-3,once,TRBD1,CASSRDRGSGNTIYF,TGCGCCAGCAGCCGAGACAGGGGATCTGGAAACACCATATATTTT
TRBV29-1,TRBJ1-1,-,-,CSVLQGTEAFF,TGCAGCGTCCTCCAGGGGACTGAAGCTTTCTTT
TRBV5-1,TRBJ2-3,-,-,CASSSLGADTQYF,TGCGCCAGCAGCTCTCTGGGAGCAGATACGCAGTATTTT
TRBV5-4,TRBJ2-5,few,TRBD2,CASSRWTSGGAGETQYF,TGTGCCAGCAGCCGATGGACTAGCGGGGGGGCCGGAGAGACCCAGTACTTC
TRBV15,TRBJ1-2,once,-,CATGLGSLNYGYTF,TGTGCCACCGGGCTTGGCAGCCTAAACTATGGCTACACCTTC
TRBV7-7,TRBJ2-5,-,-,CASSLARQETQYF,TGTGCCAGCAGCTTAGCCAGGCAAGAGACCCAGTACTTC
TRBV23-1,TRBJ1-2,-,-,CASRWKDIDGYTF,TGCGCCAGCAGGTGGAAGGACATTGATGGCTACACCTTC
TRBV4-2,TRBJ1-5,-,-,CASSQDRNQPQHF,TGTGCCAGCAGCCAAGATCGCAATCAGCCCCAGCATTTT
TRBV27,TRBJ2-7,few,-,CASSRTGYEQYF,TGTGCCAGCAGTAGAACAGGGTACGAGCAGTACTTC
TRBV29-1,TRBJ2-7,-,-,CSVRGEGEQYF,TGCAGCGTGAGGGGTGAGGGTGAGCAGTACTTC
TRBV2,TRBJ1-6,-,-,CASSEGDSPLHF,TGTGCCAGCAGTGAAGGTGATTCACCCCTCCACTTT
TRBV23-1,TRBJ2-2,few,-,CASNREKNTGELFF,TGCGCCAGCAACAGGGAGAAGAACACCGGGGAGCTGTTTTTT
TRBV29-1,TRBJ1-2,-,TRBD1,CSVTSDRGDYGYTF,TGCAGCGTTACCAGTGACAGGGGAGACTATGGCTACACCTTC
TRBV29-1,TRBJ1-1,-,TRBD1,CSARTGGGTEAFF,TGCAGCGCAAGGACAGGGGGCGGCACTGAAGCTTTCTTT
TRBV6-1,TRBJ1-5,-,-,CASSGGSAPQHF,TGTGCCAGCAGTGGGGGGTCGGCGCCCCAGCATTTT
TRBV9,TRBJ1-6,few,TRBD1,CASSPRQGVTNSPLHF,TGTGCCAGCAGCCCCCGACAGGGGGTCACTAATTCACCCCTCCACTTT
TRBV25-1,TRBJ2-3,-,-,CASSEFGESTDTQYF,TGTGCCAGCAGTGAATTTGGGGAGAGCACAGATACGCAGTATTTT
TRBV27,TRBJ1-1,-,-,CASSFFQGSTEAFF,TGTGCCAGCAGTTTCTTTCAGGGAAGCACTGAAGCTTTCTTT
TRBV29-1,TRBJ2-3,few,TRBD2,CSAEYWGGDTQYF,TGCAGCGCTGAATATTGGGGGGGAGATACGCAGTATTTT
TRBV1,TRBJ1-5,once,-,CTSTLRRYSNQPQHF,TGCACCAGCACCCTCCGGCGATATAGCAATCAGCCCCAGCATTTT
TRBV6-6,TRBJ1-5,few,-,CASSRADSNQPQHF,TGTGCCAGCAGCAGAGCCGATAGCAATCAGCCCCAGCATTTT
TRBV6-1,TRBJ1-5,-,-,CASSEHAPGNQPQHF,TGTGCCAGCAGTGAACACGCCCCGGGTAATCAGCCCCAGCATTTT
TRBV7-9,TRBJ1-2,-,TRBD1,CASSPRTGNYGYTF,TGTGCCAGCAGCCCCAGGACAGGGAACTATGGCTACACCTTC
TRBV2,TRBJ2-2,-,TRBD2,CASSVATGTSGGKSNTGELFF,TGTGCCAGCAGTGTGGCTACCGGGACTAGCGGGGGGAAATCGAACACCGGGGAGCTGTTTTTT
TRBV7-9,TRBJ1-2,few,-,CASSQGNYGYTF,TGTGCCAGCAGCCAGGGAAACTATGGCTACACCTTC
TRBV9,TRBJ2-5,few,-,CASSKGTGKETQYF,TGTGCCAGCAGCAAAGGGACGGGTAAAGAGACCCAGTACTTC
TRBV29-1,TRBJ2-2,-,-,CSAGYRVATGELFF,TGCAGCGCCGGATACAGGGTGGCCACCGGGGAGCTGTTTTTT